This TCR beta chain was found in a study of T cells in Graves' hyperthyroidism and ophthalmopathy. Study-level points and caveats: Most clonotypes expanded in thyroid above 0.001 were likewise present in blood. The model identified upcoming ophthalmopathy a median approximately 6.4 months ahead of onset. A model using 13 V-J features told ophthalmopathy apart from stable hyperthyroidism.

Researchers took RNA transcripts and amplified the TCR beta CDR3 regions from them. TCR CDR3 regions were first amplified by RT-PCR with HTBI primers. TCRdb analysed the multiplex PCR reads with MiXCR anew, one entry per CDR3 protein. The sample holds approximately 600,000 distinct CDR3 sequences, roughly 14% seen once. Isolation of PBMCs was performed on 8.5 to 10 ml fresh peripheral blood. Concerning this clonotype: Its antigen is not known.

The CDR3 length is 13 residues. The V and J ends lost 7 bases and 7 bases respectively, with 16 bases between them. The sequencing sample was made of blood. The source is a woman in her thirties or forties with Graves' ophthalmopathy. This rearrangement joins TRBV12-3 or TRBV12-4 to TRBJ2-5; D is unresolved. In nucleotides, the CDR3 is TGTGCCAGCACCCCGGATTTTTACAGGACCCAGTACTTC. Protein sequence: CASTPDFYRTQYF.